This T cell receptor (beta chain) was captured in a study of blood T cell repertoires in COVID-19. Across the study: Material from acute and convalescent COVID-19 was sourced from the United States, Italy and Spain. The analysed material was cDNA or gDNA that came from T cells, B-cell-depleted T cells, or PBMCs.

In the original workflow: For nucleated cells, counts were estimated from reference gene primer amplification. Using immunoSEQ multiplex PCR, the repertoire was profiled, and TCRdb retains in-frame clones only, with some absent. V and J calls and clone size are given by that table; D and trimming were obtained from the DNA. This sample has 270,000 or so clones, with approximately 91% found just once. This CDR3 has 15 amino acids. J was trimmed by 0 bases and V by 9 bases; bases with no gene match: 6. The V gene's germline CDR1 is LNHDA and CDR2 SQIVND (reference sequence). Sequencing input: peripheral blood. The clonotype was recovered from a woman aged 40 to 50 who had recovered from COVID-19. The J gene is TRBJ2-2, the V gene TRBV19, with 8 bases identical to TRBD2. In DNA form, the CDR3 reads TGTGCCAGCGGGCGAGCGGGAGCGAACACCGGGGAGCTGTTTTTT. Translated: CASGRAGANTGELFF.